Listed below are T cell receptor beta chains from one sample, sequenced in a study of shared clonotypes between healthy human individuals. Clones were sequenced by immunoSEQ multiplex PCR, and TCRdb holds only the in-frame ones, with some missing. The sample yields millions of clones, just over 90% seen once. The sequenced sample was naive CD4+ T cells sorted from blood. These receptors all stem from a young man in good health. The CDR3 runs from the conserved cysteine through the conserved F or W.

J gene: TRBJ2-2; V gene: TRBV4-3; CDR3 protein: CASSRGQGRPGELFF
J gene: TRBJ2-3; V gene: TRBV19; CDR3 protein: CASSMIQGAGTDTQYF
J gene: TRBJ1-4; V gene: TRBV6-1; CDR3 protein: CASYDRGFEKLFF
J gene: TRBJ2-2; V gene: TRBV10-3; CDR3 protein: CAISLAGANTGELFF
J gene: TRBJ1-4; V gene: TRBV5-5; CDR3 protein: CASSLNQAINEKLFF
J gene: TRBJ2-5; V gene: TRBV19; CDR3 protein: CASSRGQETQYF
J gene: TRBJ2-7; V gene: TRBV2; CDR3 protein: CASSGGDRITYEQYF
J gene: TRBJ2-6; V gene: TRBV5-5; CDR3 protein: CASSFDRVSGANVLTF
J gene: TRBJ2-2; V gene: TRBV18; CDR3 protein: CATPAPSTKGANTGELFF
J gene: TRBJ2-3; V gene: TRBV29-1; CDR3 protein: CSVVLLAGDKDTQYF
J gene: TRBJ2-1; V gene: TRBV7-8; CDR3 protein: CASSPSDEQFF
J gene: TRBJ2-5; V gene: TRBV7-2; CDR3 protein: CASSLDRGPQETQYF
J gene: TRBJ2-7; V gene: TRBV5-1; CDR3 protein: CASRRTSSNYEQYF
J gene: TRBJ2-3; V gene: TRBV7-2; CDR3 protein: CASSFSGGTDTQYF
J gene: TRBJ1-2; V gene: TRBV15; CDR3 protein: CATRKSFGSYTF
J gene: TRBJ2-1; V gene: TRBV19; CDR3 protein: CATGEGGRNEQFF
J gene: TRBJ2-3; V gene: TRBV6-6; CDR3 protein: CASSSLAAYTDTQYF
J gene: TRBJ2-1; V gene: TRBV29-1; CDR3 protein: CSVASIAGGYNEQFF
J gene: TRBJ2-3; V gene: TRBV20-1; CDR3 protein: CSAIITDTQYF
J gene: TRBJ2-3; V gene: TRBV5-6; CDR3 protein: CASSSRGLSTDTQYF
J gene: TRBJ2-7; V gene: TRBV18; CDR3 protein: CASSDLDRAEQYF
J gene: TRBJ2-3; V gene: TRBV2; CDR3 protein: CASSDPLVGGGDTQYF
J gene: TRBJ1-3; V gene: TRBV9; CDR3 protein: CPRGKGKSPGNTIYF
J gene: TRBJ1-3; V gene: TRBV19; CDR3 protein: CASDRQRTIYF
J gene: TRBJ2-1; V gene: TRBV4-1; CDR3 protein: CASSQEGTKYNEQFF
J gene: TRBJ1-6; V gene: TRBV6-5; CDR3 protein: CASSYWQARDSPLHF
J gene: TRBJ2-7; V gene: TRBV7-2; CDR3 protein: CASSLGGKSSYEQYF
J gene: TRBJ2-2; V gene: TRBV2; CDR3 protein: CASRTLAGDTGELFF
J gene: TRBJ1-3; V gene: TRBV2; CDR3 protein: CASSGARGLGGNTIYF
J gene: TRBJ2-3; V gene: TRBV10-1; CDR3 protein: CASSGPGQGPRTDTQYF
J gene: TRBJ2-5; V gene: TRBV4-1; CDR3 protein: CASSPPRAETQYF
J gene: TRBJ1-5; V gene: TRBV27; CDR3 protein: CASSLNRGGNQPQHF
J gene: TRBJ2-5; V gene: TRBV4-1; CDR3 protein: CASSQAGRSQETQYF
J gene: TRBJ1-6; V gene: TRBV30; CDR3 protein: CAWSLLRAPLHF
J gene: TRBJ2-7; V gene: TRBV5-1; CDR3 protein: CASSFEGARSYEQYF
J gene: TRBJ2-5; V gene: TRBV6-5; CDR3 protein: CASMLETQYF
J gene: TRBJ1-2; V gene: TRBV7-9; CDR3 protein: CASSLDRGPHDYGYTF
J gene: TRBJ2-7; V gene: TRBV11-2; CDR3 protein: CASRWGPPSEQYF
J gene: TRBJ1-2; V gene: TRBV2; CDR3 protein: CASSEMAGNRGYTF
J gene: TRBJ1-6; V gene: TRBV30; CDR3 protein: CAWELMKTGQGNSPLHF
J gene: TRBJ1-1; V gene: TRBV7-9; CDR3 protein: CASSPPRNTEAFF
J gene: TRBJ2-3; V gene: TRBV10-3; CDR3 protein: CAISDPRQGALTDTQYF
J gene: TRBJ2-4; V gene: TRBV2; CDR3 protein: CAISAQFLAKNIQYF
J gene: TRBJ2-1; V gene: TRBV7-8; CDR3 protein: CASSSGVAGGEQFF
J gene: TRBJ2-3; V gene: TRBV27; CDR3 protein: CASSSPRLAGSTDTQYF
J gene: TRBJ2-3; V gene: TRBV6-5; CDR3 protein: CASSLLAGVQYF
J gene: TRBJ2-1; V gene: TRBV7-2; CDR3 protein: CASSFIGASGSEQFF
J gene: TRBJ1-4; V gene: TRBV5-4; CDR3 protein: CASSLKEGGSNEKLFF
J gene: TRBJ2-1; V gene: TRBV10-3; CDR3 protein: CAISGGLAGAGNEQFF
J gene: TRBJ2-7; V gene: TRBV11-2; CDR3 protein: CASSSGGGRVSAQYF
J gene: TRBJ1-3; V gene: TRBV9; CDR3 protein: CASSVEVASSGNTIYF
J gene: TRBJ2-5; V gene: TRBV11-2; CDR3 protein: CASSLAGQQETQYF
J gene: TRBJ2-7; V gene: TRBV5-1; CDR3 protein: CASSSQGAGQGTYEQYF
J gene: TRBJ1-2; V gene: TRBV30; CDR3 protein: CAWSTRQNYGYTF
J gene: TRBJ2-7; V gene: TRBV19; CDR3 protein: CASRDRLALNEQYF
J gene: TRBJ2-3; V gene: TRBV6-5; CDR3 protein: CASGRGTSGTDTQYF
J gene: TRBJ2-5; V gene: TRBV5-1; CDR3 protein: CASSLLGQRQETQYF
J gene: TRBJ1-1; V gene: TRBV19; CDR3 protein: CARLDGPEAFF
J gene: TRBJ1-4; V gene: TRBV30; CDR3 protein: CAWSVHLSPGEKLFF
J gene: TRBJ1-5; V gene: TRBV27; CDR3 protein: CASSFLGQASNQPQHF